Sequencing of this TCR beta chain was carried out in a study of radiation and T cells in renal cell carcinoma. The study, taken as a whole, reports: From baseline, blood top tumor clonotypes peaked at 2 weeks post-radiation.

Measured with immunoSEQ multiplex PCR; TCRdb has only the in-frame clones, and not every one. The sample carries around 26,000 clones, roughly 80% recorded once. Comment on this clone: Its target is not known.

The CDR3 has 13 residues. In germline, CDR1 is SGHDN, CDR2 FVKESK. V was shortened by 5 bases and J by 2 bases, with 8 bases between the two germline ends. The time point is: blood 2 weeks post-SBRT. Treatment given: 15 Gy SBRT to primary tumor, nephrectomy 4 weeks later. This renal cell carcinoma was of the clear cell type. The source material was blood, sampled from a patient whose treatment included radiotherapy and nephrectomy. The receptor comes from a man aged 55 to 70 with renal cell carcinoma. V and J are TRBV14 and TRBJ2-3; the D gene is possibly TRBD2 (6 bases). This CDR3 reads CASSWTTTDTQYF. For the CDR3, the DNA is TGTGCCAGCAGCTGGACTACCACAGATACGCAGTATTTT.